These 32 T cell receptor beta chains were sequenced from one sample in a study of T-cell reconstitution after alpha-beta-depleted transplantation in children. The authors prepared the TCRbeta library with unique molecular identifiers. TCRdb re-derived calls from the PCR reads in MiXCR, one entry per CDR3 protein. Of hundreds of thousands of distinct CDR3 sequences listed, over 10% are singletons. Source: PBMCs, mostly from graft donor cells, taken 360 days after TCRalphabeta/CD19-depleted stem cell transplant. These receptors came from a male patient younger than 18 who had a stem cell transplant for acute myeloid leukemia, so the T cells may come from the graft donor.

The sample holds a few counts of this clonotype. The chain is built from TRBV5-1 and TRBJ2-5, with TRBD1 identical over 9 bases. The V gene end was trimmed by 4 bases and the J gene end by 2 bases; junction bases not matched to a gene: 6. CDR3 length: 15 residues. The germline CDR1 and CDR2 sequences are SGHRS and YFSETQ. The CDR3 DNA sequence: TGCGCCAGCAGCAAAGACAGGGGGAGGCAAGAGACCCAGTACTTC. Translated: CASSKDRGRQETQYF.

This clonotype was detected ten times or more. The J gene is TRBJ2-1, the V gene TRBV5-1; either TRBD1 or TRBD2 may fit D (5 bases each). Germline V lookup: CDR1 SGHRS, CDR2 YFSETQ. This CDR3 comprises 14 residues. Deletions cut 7 bases from V and 2 bases from J, with 13 bases between. CDR3 sequence (DNA): TGCGCCAGCTCCGAGGGGCTCGCCTACAATGAGCAGTTCTTC. It translates to CASSEGLAYNEQFF. Based on the CDR3 plus reference TRBV5-1 and TRBJ2-1, the full variable domain is KAGVTQTPRYLIKTRGQQVTLSCSPISGHRSVSWYQQTPGQGLQFLFEYFSETQRNKGNFPGRFSGRQFSNSRSEMNVSTLELGDSALYLCASSEGLAYNEQFFGPGTRLTVL.

This clonotype has more than one count but fewer than ten. V gene TRBV7-9 combines with J gene TRBJ2-7; TRBD1 might be the D (5 bases). CDR1 and CDR2 from the germline V gene are SEHNR and FQNEAQ (reference sequence). Trimming took 5 bases from V and 3 from J, leaving 11 bases between them. The CDR3 covers 13 residues. CDR3 nucleotides: TGTGCCAGCAGCCCGCGGACACACTACGAGCAGTACTTC. Translation gives CASSPRTHYEQYF.

The table lists this clonotype with a few counts. The rearrangement joins TRBV29-1 to TRBJ2-5; D is undetermined. The CDR3 runs 15 residues. The germline gives CDR1 SQVTM, CDR2 ANQGSEA. Trimming took off 0 bases at V and 9 bases at J, with 20 bases between the two ends. CDR3 loop: CSVEDGQRQSGAQYF. The DNA of the CDR3 is TGCAGCGTTGAAGATGGGCAGAGGCAGAGTGGGGCCCAGTACTTC.

The table lists this clonotype with a count of one. The germline gene is not matched at one end of the junction; a read error may be the cause. V gene TRBV6-2 or TRBV6-3 combines with J gene TRBJ2-7; 13 nucleotides align to TRBD2. There are 12 residues in the CDR3. Germline values: CDR1 MNHEY, CDR2 SVGEGT. CDR3 sequence reads: CASSYQGLAGNF. CDR3 nucleotide sequence: TGTGCCAGCAGTTACCAGGGACTAGCGGGGAACTTC.

This clonotype has more than one count but fewer than ten. This chain connects TRBV20-1 to TRBJ2-1; 11 positions match TRBD2. Trimming at V came to 4 bases and at J to 5 bases, leaving 4 bases not matched to a gene. This CDR3 is built from 14 residues. Germline CDR1 is DFQATT and CDR2 is SNEGSKA (reference sequence). The CDR3 sequence is CSATGTSGDNEQFF. CDR3 DNA sequence: TGCAGTGCTACCGGGACTAGCGGAGACAATGAGCAGTTCTTC.

This clonotype showed up many times. The CDR3 spells CSASRNPEEEAFF. CDR3 nucleotide sequence: TGCAGTGCTAGTAGGAATCCCGAGGAGGAAGCTTTCTTT. The chain recombines TRBV20-1 with TRBJ1-1; D unresolved. Germline values: CDR1 DFQATT, CDR2 SNEGSKA (reference sequence). V lost 3 bases and J lost 8, with 16 bases in between. The CDR3 contains 13 residues.

The gene calls are TRBV29-1 and TRBJ2-7, with TRBD1 as a possible D gene (6 bases). The CDR3 length is 14 residues. V was shortened by 6 bases and J by 1 base, with 16 bases between the two germline ends. Germline V gene data show CDR1 as SQVTM and CDR2 as ANQGSEA. CDR3: CSVFRAGESYEQYF. In DNA form, the CDR3 reads TGCAGCGTCTTTCGGGCAGGGGAGTCCTACGAGCAGTACTTC.

The rearrangement joins TRBV10-2 to TRBJ2-7; 8 nucleotides line up with TRBD1. Germline CDR1 is WSHSY and CDR2 is SAAADI. This CDR3 comprises 16 residues. V dropped 7 bases and J dropped 2; count of bases not matched to a gene: 13. CDR3 amino acids: CASTSGQAVRAYEQYF. CDR3 DNA: TGCGCCAGCACCTCGGGACAGGCGGTTCGGGCCTACGAGCAGTACTTC.

This clonotype was observed a few times. The chain couples TRBV19 to TRBJ2-1; TRBD1 agrees at 7 bases. This CDR3 is built from 12 residues. The ends lost 7 bases at V and 10 bases at J; junction bases unmatched: 7. In germline, CDR1 is LNHDA, CDR2 SQIVND (reference sequence). The CDR3 coding sequence is TGTGCCAGTACCCGAACAGGGGTGGAGCAGTTCTTC. This encodes CASTRTGVEQFF.

This clonotype was detected many times. V gene TRBV5-1 combines with J gene TRBJ2-7; 7 nucleotides agree with TRBD1. The CDR3 extends over 12 amino acids. Germline CDR1 and CDR2: SGHRS and YFSETQ. V lost 3 bases to trimming and J lost 10 bases; unmatched junction nucleotides: 7. The chain's CDR3 is CASSSFDRDQYF. The CDR3 DNA is TGCGCCAGCAGCTCCTTTGACAGGGACCAGTACTTC.

This clonotype showed up just a few times. The V call is TRBV28, the J call TRBJ2-7; 8 positions match TRBD1. The trim removed 3 bases at V and 0 bases at J, leaving 10 bases unmatched. The CDR3 length is 17 residues. Germline V gene sequence: CDR1 MDHEN, CDR2 SYDVKM. The CDR3 bases are TGTGCCAGCAGTTTGATAGGGGACAGGTGGAGCTCCTACGAGCAGTACTTC. Its protein is CASSLIGDRWSSYEQYF. The full variable domain, completed using reference TRBV28 and TRBJ2-7, is DVKVTQSSRYLVKRTGEKVFLECVQDMDHENMFWYRQDPGLGLRLIYFSYDVKMKEKGDIPEGYSVSREKKERFSLILESASTNQTSMYLCASSLIGDRWSSYEQYFGPGTRLTVT.

The chain joins TRBV29-1 to TRBJ2-7, with D unresolved. From germline, CDR1 is SQVTM and CDR2 ANQGSEA. Trimming took off 2 bases at V and 4 bases at J, with 12 bases between the two ends. The CDR3 consists of 13 residues. Written as DNA, the CDR3 is TGCAGCGTTGAACGCAGACCTGGGTACGAGCAGTACTTC. Translation: CSVERRPGYEQYF.

This clonotype came up a few times. V usage is TRBV5-1 and J usage is TRBJ2-7; D could derive from TRBD1 or TRBD2 (5 bases each). CDR1 is SGHRS, CDR2 YFSETQ, per germline. CDR3 length: 16 amino acids. The V end was cut by 4 bases, the J end by 2 bases, with 19 bases between. The CDR3 DNA reads as TGCGCCAGCAGCGGTATTCCAGGGACCCTTACCTACGAGCAGTACTTC. It is translated as CASSGIPGTLTYEQYF.

This clonotype was picked up many times. V and J are TRBV4-3 and TRBJ2-7; 7 nucleotides line up with TRBD1. J was trimmed by 12 bases and V by 1 base; bases with no gene match: 21. The CDR3 sequence is 17 residues long. CDR1 and CDR2 from the germline V gene are LGHNA and YSLEER. The CDR3 reads CASSQAALGQADRSVYF. As DNA, the CDR3 is TGCGCCAGCAGCCAAGCTGCATTAGGACAGGCCGACCGATCGGTGTACTTC.

This chain joins TRBV20-1 and TRBJ2-1, with 7 bases fitting TRBD2. Unmatched junction bases numbered 11, after V lost 1 base and J lost 8 bases. The CDR3 covers 15 residues. Germline V gives CDR1 DFQATT, CDR2 SNEGSKA (reference sequence). CDR3 sequence reads: CSARGVQRGRDEQFF. For the CDR3, the DNA is TGCAGTGCTAGAGGCGTACAGCGGGGAAGGGATGAGCAGTTCTTC.

In its sample, this clonotype was seen a few times. The J gene is TRBJ2-2, the V gene TRBV7-3; D is perhaps TRBD1 (6 bases). Germline CDR1 and CDR2: SGHTA and FQGTGA. CDR3 size: 15 residues. Trimming shortened V by 4 bases and J by 5 bases, and 14 bases separated the two germline ends. CDR3 sequence reads: CASSSAGARTGELFF. In DNA, the CDR3 is TGTGCCAGCAGCTCGGCAGGGGCGAGGACCGGGGAGCTGTTTTTT.

This clonotype was counted many times. The chain carries TRBV7-8 and TRBJ1-5, with TRBD1 identical over 7 bases. This CDR3 region has 16 residues. Trimming removed 2 bases from V and 0 bases from J; junction bases left unmatched: 4. Germline V lookup: CDR1 SGHVS, CDR2 FQNEAQ. CDR3 amino acids: CASSLTQGVSNQPQHF. DNA for the CDR3: TGTGCCAGCAGCTTAACCCAGGGGGTTAGCAATCAGCCCCAGCATTTT. The full variable domain, rest sourced from reference TRBV7-8 and TRBJ1-5, is GAGVSQSPRYKVAKRGQDVALRCDPISGHVSLFWYQQALGQGPEFLTYFQNEAQLDKSGLPSDRFFAERPEGSVSTLKIQRTQQEDSAVYLCASSLTQGVSNQPQHFGDGTRLSIL.

This clonotype came up a few times. The chain couples TRBV20-1 to TRBJ2-7; D tentatively reads TRBD1 or TRBD2 (5 bases each). With 2 bases removed from V and 5 bases from J, the gap between germline ends came to 22 bases. Germline V gives CDR1 DFQATT, CDR2 SNEGSKA (reference sequence). This CDR3 is built from 16 residues. The CDR3 spells CSARFGGRAAGHEQYF. The CDR3 bases are TGCAGTGCTAGATTTGGGGGTCGTGCAGCCGGCCACGAGCAGTACTTC.

This chain joins TRBV7-9 and TRBJ2-2, with 9 bases that match TRBD1. Germline values: CDR1 SEHNR, CDR2 FQNEAQ (reference sequence). The CDR3 has 16 residues. The ends lost 3 bases at V and 4 bases at J; junction bases unmatched: 6. The CDR3 coding sequence is TGTGCCAGCAGCTTGGGGACAGGGTCGAGCACCGGGGAGCTGTTTTTT. This sequence encodes CASSLGTGSSTGELFF.

The gene calls are TRBV25-1 and TRBJ1-2; 7 nucleotides line up with TRBD1. Germline V gene data show CDR1 as MGHDK and CDR2 as SYGVNS. CDR3 length: 14 residues. Unmatched junction bases numbered 8, after V lost 3 bases and J lost 7 bases. The CDR3 loop is CASSERGQAGGYTF. The DNA of the CDR3 is TGTGCCAGCAGTGAGAGGGGGCAGGCAGGTGGCTACACCTTC.

The rearrangement links TRBV7-9 to TRBJ2-1, with D unresolved. Trimming cost V 1 base and J 10 bases, with 5 bases left between them. The CDR3 sequence is 11 residues long. Looked up from germline, CDR1 is SEHNR and CDR2 is FQNEAQ (reference sequence). The CDR3 DNA is TGTGCCAGCAGCTTAGACCGAGAGCAGTTCTTC. Translating gives CASSLDREQFF.

The chain employs TRBV6-4 and TRBJ2-1; D remains unclear. Germline values: CDR1 MRHNA, CDR2 SNTAGT. The CDR3 extends over 15 amino acids. V lost 1 base and J 0 bases, leaving 7 bases between the germline ends. As DNA, the CDR3 is TGTGCCAGCAGTGACTACCCGAGCTCCTACAATGAGCAGTTCTTC. Protein sequence: CASSDYPSSYNEQFF.

In this sample, this clonotype turned up a few times. The genes are TRBV14 and TRBJ2-1; 15 nucleotides line up with TRBD2. The V and J ends lost 5 bases and 8 bases, in that order; junction bases with no gene match: 7. Germline CDR1 reads SGHDN; CDR2 reads FVKESK. This CDR3 is 16 amino acids long. CDR3: CASSIGLAGGPHEQFF. CDR3 DNA sequence: TGTGCCAGCAGCATAGGACTAGCGGGAGGGCCTCATGAGCAGTTCTTC. The full variable domain, its missing parts supplied by reference TRBV14 and TRBJ2-1, is EAGVTQFPSHSVIEKGQTVTLRCDPISGHDNLYWYRRVMGKEIKFLLHFVKESKQDESGMPNNRFLAERTGGTYSTLKVQPAELEDSGVYFCASSIGLAGGPHEQFFGPGTRLTVL.

The chain combines TRBV25-1 with TRBJ1-1; tentatively, D is TRBD1 (6 bases). Trimming cost V 4 bases and J 7 bases, with 13 bases left between them. The CDR3 consists of 13 residues. Germline CDR1 is MGHDK and CDR2 is SYGVNS. The DNA of the CDR3 is TGTGCCAGCAGTGCCTCGAGGGGGGGTGAAGCTTTCTTT. As protein: CASSASRGGEAFF.

In its sample, this clonotype was seen many times. This chain uses TRBV29-1 with TRBJ2-1; D unclear. Between the trimmed V and J ends, which lost 7 bases and 2 bases, there was a span of 12 bases. The CDR3 is 13 residues long. Germline lookup yields CDR1 SQVTM and CDR2 ANQGSEA. CDR3 sequence reads: CSAARSTYNEQFF. DNA for the CDR3: TGCAGCGCCGCTAGGTCTACCTACAATGAGCAGTTCTTC.

This clonotype occurred a few times. V and J are TRBV20-1 and TRBJ2-1; D gene uncertain. Germline CDR1 is DFQATT and CDR2 is SNEGSKA (reference sequence). V lost 4 bases to trimming and J lost 4 bases, with 23 bases between them. The CDR3 loop spans 17 amino acids. The CDR3 loop reads CSATLEVSVVWYNEQFF. The CDR3 coding sequence is TGCAGTGCTACCCTAGAGGTGTCGGTAGTGTGGTACAATGAGCAGTTCTTC.

CDR3 in DNA: TGTGCCACCAGTGATCCCCGGGGGGCAGATACGCAGTATTTT. This translates into CATSDPRGADTQYF. The chain carries TRBV24-1 and TRBJ2-3; 7 bases align to TRBD2. Germline CDR1 is KGHDR and CDR2 is SFDVKD. This CDR3 has 14 residues. Trimming removed 3 bases from V and 4 bases from J; junction bases left unmatched: 3.

This sequence joins TRBV28 and TRBJ2-7; 13 bases align to TRBD2. Germline V gene data show CDR1 as MDHEN and CDR2 as SYDVKM. Trimming removed 2 bases from V and 0 bases from J; junction bases left unmatched: 10. This CDR3 has 19 residues. CDR3 in DNA: TGTGCCAGCAGTTTAGGAGGACTAGCGGGAGCTCCGAGCTCCTACGAGCAGTACTTC. It specifies CASSLGGLAGAPSSYEQYF.

The V gene is TRBV15, the J gene TRBJ1-1; weak D call: TRBD1 (6 bases). Per the germline V gene, CDR1 is LNHNV and CDR2 is YYDKDF (reference sequence). The CDR3 extends over 15 amino acids. Trimming removed 1 base from V and 5 bases from J, with 14 bases in between. The CDR3 region has the DNA TGTGCCACCAGCAGAGTGGATTCGAGGGGGACTGAAGCTTTCTTT. Its protein product is CATSRVDSRGTEAFF.

This clonotype was observed at least ten times. This chain links TRBV29-1 with TRBJ2-5; 8 positions match TRBD2. Looked up from germline, CDR1 is SQVTM and CDR2 is ANQGSEA. The CDR3 contains 13 residues. J gave up 5 bases and V 4 bases, and 6 bases lay outside the gene matches. The chain's CDR3 is CSVAGRATETQYF. As DNA, the CDR3 is TGCAGCGTTGCCGGGAGGGCCACGGAGACCCAGTACTTC.

In this sample, this clonotype turned up a few times. The V gene is TRBV20-1, the J gene TRBJ2-1; possible D gene TRBD2, 6 bases. Germline assignment: CDR1 DFQATT and CDR2 SNEGSKA (reference sequence). V lost 1 base to trimming and J lost 3 bases, with 16 bases between them. The CDR3 totals 16 residues. The CDR3 DNA follows: TGCAGTGCTAGAGGGTCTAGAGCGGGCAGCTACAATGAGCAGTTCTTC. Translation gives CSARGSRAGSYNEQFF.